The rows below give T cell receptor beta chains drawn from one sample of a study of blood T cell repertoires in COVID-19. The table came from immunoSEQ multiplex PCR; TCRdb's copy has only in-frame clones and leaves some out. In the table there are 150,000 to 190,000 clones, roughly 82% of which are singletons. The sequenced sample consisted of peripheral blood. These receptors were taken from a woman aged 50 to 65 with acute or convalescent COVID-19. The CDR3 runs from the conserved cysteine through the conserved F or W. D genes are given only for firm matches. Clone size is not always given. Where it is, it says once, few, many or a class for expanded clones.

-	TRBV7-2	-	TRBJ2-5	CASSLGVGARTQYF	TGTGCCAGCAGCTTAGGCGTGGGGGCGCGGACCCAGTACTTC
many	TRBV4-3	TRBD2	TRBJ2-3	CASSPVTSGILYF	TGCGCCAGCAGCCCAGTAACTAGCGGGATTCTGTATTTT
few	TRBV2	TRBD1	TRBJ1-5	CASRVSDRDNQPQHF	TGTGCCAGCAGGGTATCGGACAGGGACAATCAGCCCCAGCATTTT
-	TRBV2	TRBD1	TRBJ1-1	CASRGGRGTEAFF	TGTGCCAGCAGAGGGGGCAGGGGCACTGAAGCTTTCTTT
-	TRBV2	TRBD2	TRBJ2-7	CASSGLAETYEQYF	TGTGCCAGCAGTGGCCTAGCGGAGACCTACGAGCAGTACTTC
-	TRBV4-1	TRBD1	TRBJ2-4	CASSYRWDSALAKNIQYF	TGCGCCAGCAGTTATCGCTGGGACAGCGCCCTAGCCAAAAACATTCAGTACTTC
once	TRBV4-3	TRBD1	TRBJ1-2	CASSQPGTAVYGYTF	TGCGCCAGCAGCCAGCCCGGGACAGCTGTTTATGGCTACACCTTC
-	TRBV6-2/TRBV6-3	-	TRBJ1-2	CASSYTGGRGYTF	TGTGCCAGCAGTTATACGGGGGGTAGAGGCTACACCTTC
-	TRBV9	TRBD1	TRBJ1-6	CASSAGQGANSPLHF	TGTGCCAGCAGCGCCGGACAGGGGGCAAATTCACCCCTCCACTTT
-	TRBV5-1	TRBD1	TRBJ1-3	CASSLNGQGYGSGNTIYF	TGCGCCAGCAGCTTAAACGGACAGGGGTACGGCTCTGGAAACACCATATATTTT
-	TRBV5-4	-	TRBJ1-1	CASSSDQGSWTEAFF	TGTGCCAGCAGCAGCGACCAGGGGAGTTGGACTGAAGCTTTCTTT
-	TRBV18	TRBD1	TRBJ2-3	CASHGQGMDTQYF	TGTGCCAGCCATGGACAGGGTATGGATACGCAGTATTTT
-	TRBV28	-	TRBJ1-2	CASSLPGEGYTF	TGTGCCAGCAGTTTACCGGGAGAAGGCTACACCTTC
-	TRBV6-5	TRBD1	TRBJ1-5	CASRQGTGNQPQHF	TGTGCCAGCAGACAGGGGACCGGCAATCAGCCCCAGCATTTT
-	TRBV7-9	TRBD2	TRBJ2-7	CASSPRTSGGANEQYF	TGTGCCAGCAGCCCCCGGACTAGCGGGGGGGCGAACGAGCAGTACTTC
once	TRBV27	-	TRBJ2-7	CASSPPGSYEQYF	TGTGCCAGCAGTCCCCCGGGCTCCTACGAGCAGTACTTC
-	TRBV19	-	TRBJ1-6	CASSMSLGGISPLHF	TGTGCCAGTAGTATGTCCTTGGGGGGGATTTCACCCCTCCACTTT
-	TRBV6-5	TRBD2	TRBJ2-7	CASRGAGEGYEQYF	TGTGCCAGCAGAGGAGCGGGAGAGGGCTACGAGCAGTACTTC
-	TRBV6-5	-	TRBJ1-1	CASSPAVSTEAFF	TGTGCCAGCTCCCCCGCGGTATCCACTGAAGCTTTCTTT
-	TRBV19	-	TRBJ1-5	CASSIEATGNQPQHF	TGTGCCAGTAGTATAGAGGCCACAGGCAATCAGCCCCAGCATTTT
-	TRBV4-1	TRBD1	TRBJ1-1	CASRRETGRTGSTEAFF	TGCGCCAGCAGAAGAGAGACAGGGAGAACCGGGAGCACTGAAGCTTTCTTT
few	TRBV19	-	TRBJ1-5	CATPQSHTHSNQPQHF	TGTGCCACGCCCCAAAGTCACACCCATAGCAATCAGCCCCAGCATTTT
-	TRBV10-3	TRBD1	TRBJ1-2	CAIRAGTDNYGYTF	TGTGCCATCAGAGCCGGGACAGATAACTATGGCTACACCTTC
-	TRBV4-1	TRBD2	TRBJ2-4	CASSQGASGSNIQYF	TGCGCCAGCAGCCAAGGCGCTAGCGGGAGTAACATTCAGTACTTC
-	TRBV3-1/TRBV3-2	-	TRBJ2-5	CASSQVLTEDGVYF	TGTGCCAGCAGCCAAGTCCTAACGGAGGACGGGGTGTACTTC
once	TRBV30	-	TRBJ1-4	CAWSVLTPTTNEKLFF	TGTGCCTGGAGTGTGTTGACTCCGACAACTAATGAAAAACTGTTTTTT
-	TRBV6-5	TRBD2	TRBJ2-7	CASSYSFPSGAYEQYF	TGTGCCAGCAGTTACTCATTTCCTAGCGGGGCCTACGAGCAGTACTTC
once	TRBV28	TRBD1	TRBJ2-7	CASTLGQAHEQYF	TGTGCCAGCACCTTAGGACAGGCCCACGAGCAGTACTTC
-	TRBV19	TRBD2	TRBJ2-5	CASSMRASGAQETQYF	TGTGCCAGTAGTATGAGGGCTAGCGGGGCTCAAGAGACCCAGTACTTC
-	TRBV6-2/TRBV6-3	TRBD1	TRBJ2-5	CASSSRQGVETQYF	TGTGCCAGCAGCTCGCGACAGGGCGTAGAGACCCAGTACTTC
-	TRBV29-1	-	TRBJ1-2	CSVDRLYGYTF	TGCAGCGTTGACAGGTTATATGGCTACACCTTC
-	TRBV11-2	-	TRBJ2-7	CASSSSDLGSHEQYF	TGTGCCAGCAGCTCTTCCGACCTCGGGAGTCACGAGCAGTACTTC
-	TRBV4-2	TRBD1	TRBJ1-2	CASSQGQWEDGYTF	TGTGCCAGCAGCCAGGGACAGTGGGAGGATGGCTACACCTTC
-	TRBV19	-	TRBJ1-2	CASSLTIQGDYGYTF	TGTGCCAGTAGTCTTACAATACAGGGCGACTATGGCTACACCTTC
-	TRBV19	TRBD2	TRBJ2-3	CASSTPSGGVKDTQYF	TGTGCCAGTAGTACCCCTAGCGGGGGGGTGAAAGATACGCAGTATTTT
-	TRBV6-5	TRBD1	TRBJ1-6	CASSARQGSGSPLHF	TGTGCCAGCAGCGCACGACAGGGCTCGGGTTCACCCCTCCACTTT
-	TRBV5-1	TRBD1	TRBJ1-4	CASSLGQGTEKLFF	TGCGCCAGCAGCTTGGGACAGGGAACCGAAAAACTGTTTTTT
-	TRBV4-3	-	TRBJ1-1	CASSQELVTAWKAFF	TGCGCCAGCAGCCAAGAACTGGTGACAGCCTGGAAAGCTTTCTTT
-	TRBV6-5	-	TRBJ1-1	CASSYSGRGEAFF	TGTGCCAGCAGTTACTCAGGAAGGGGTGAAGCTTTCTTT
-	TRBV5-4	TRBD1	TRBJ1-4	CASSQGQLNEKLFF	TGTGCCAGCAGCCAGGGACAGCTTAATGAAAAACTGTTTTTT
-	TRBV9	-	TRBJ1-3	CASSVESTDGNTIYF	TGTGCCAGCAGCGTAGAAAGTACAGATGGAAACACCATATATTTT
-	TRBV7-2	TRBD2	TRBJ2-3	CASSLPGGRQYF	TGTGCCAGCAGCTTACCAGGCGGGAGGCAGTATTTT
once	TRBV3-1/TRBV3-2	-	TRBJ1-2	CASSQPQGLIRGYTF	TGTGCCAGCAGCCAACCACAAGGACTGATCAGGGGCTACACCTTC
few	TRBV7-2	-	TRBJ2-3	CASSDRYTDTQYF	TGTGCCAGCAGCGACAGATACACAGATACGCAGTATTTT
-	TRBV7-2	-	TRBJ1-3	CASSLGQGYGNTIYF	TGTGCCAGCAGCTTAGGGCAGGGTTATGGAAACACCATATATTTT
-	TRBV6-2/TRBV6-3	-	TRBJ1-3	CASSYYRENRRNTIYF	TGTGCCAGCAGTTACTACAGGGAAAATAGAAGAAACACCATATATTTT
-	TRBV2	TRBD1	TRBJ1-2	CASNRQGTDLSYGYTF	TGTGCCAGCAACAGACAGGGCACGGACCTATCGTATGGCTACACCTTC
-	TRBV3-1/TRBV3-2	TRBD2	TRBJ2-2	CASSQDAPTAGGYRNTGELFF	TGTGCCAGCAGCCAAGACGCCCCTACAGCGGGGGGATACAGAAACACCGGGGAGCTGTTTTTT
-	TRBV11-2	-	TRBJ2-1	CASSLDEVHEQFF	TGTGCCAGCAGCTTAGACGAGGTCCATGAGCAGTTCTTC
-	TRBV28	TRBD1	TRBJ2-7	CASSLPAAGTGDPYEQYF	TGTGCCAGCAGTTTACCCGCAGCAGGGACAGGGGATCCCTACGAGCAGTACTTC
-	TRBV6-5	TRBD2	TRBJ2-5	CASSPPGGVTMTQYF	TGTGCCAGCAGTCCCCCGGGGGGGGTAACGATGACCCAGTACTTC
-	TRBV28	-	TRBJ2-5	CATQPGLSRETQYF	TGTGCCACCCAACCCGGACTCTCTAGGGAGACCCAGTACTTC
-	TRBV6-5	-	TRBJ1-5	CASRTVGNSNQPQHF	TGTGCCAGCAGGACAGTTGGAAATAGCAATCAGCCCCAGCATTTT
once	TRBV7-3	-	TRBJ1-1	CASSPGMNTEAFF	TGTGCCAGCAGTCCAGGCATGAACACTGAAGCTTTCTTT